The present T cell receptor (beta chain) was sequenced within a study of shared clonotypes between healthy human individuals. Study observations and caveats: Clonotype sharing among the donors was expected to vary with sequencing depth.

On this clone: The antigen remains undetermined.

Germline loops: CDR1 LGHNA, CDR2 YSLEER. The CDR3 has 15 amino acids. The germline V and J ends were trimmed by 1 base and 4 bases, with 11 bases remaining between them. Produced via immunoSEQ multiplex PCR; TCRdb's table is partial and in-frame only. The sample yields around 690,000 clones, 90% seen once. The authors combined CD45RO+ cells with CCR7-negative CD45RA+ TemRA cells as CD8 memory. This TCR came from a man aged 18 to 29 in good health. Some clones in this sample may be carry-over from other donors' samples. Source material: memory CD8+ T cells from PBMCs. Subset: CD45RO+ cells pooled with CCR7-negative TemRA cells. The chain combines TRBV4-3 with TRBJ2-1; D unclear. This CDR3 is CASSQGGSIYNEQFF. The CDR3 DNA reads TGCGCCAGCAGCCAAGGAGGCTCAATATACAATGAGCAGTTCTTC.